The 8 T cell receptor beta chains in this list originate from one sample, sequenced in a study of shared clonotypes between healthy human individuals. The method was immunoSEQ multiplex PCR; TCRdb's version includes in-frame clones alone and lacks a portion of them. The sample lists about 960,000 clones; roughly 72% were seen once. The sample comprised memory CD4+ T cells sorted from blood. Sample subset: CD45RA-negative fraction. The receptor source for this set is a young man in good health.

The V call is TRBV6-1, the J call TRBJ1-2; D is unclear. V lost 7 bases and J 4 bases, leaving 7 bases between the germline ends. Germline V gene data show CDR1 as MNHNS and CDR2 as SASEGT. The CDR3 has 11 residues. For the CDR3, the DNA is TGTGCCAGCATTTTATCCTATGGCTACACCTTC. Its translation: CASILSYGYTF.

The chain uses TRBV5-1 and TRBJ1-1; D might be TRBD1 (5 bases). Germline V lookup: CDR1 SGHRS, CDR2 YFSETQ. The CDR3 runs to 13 residues. The V and J ends lost 0 bases and 11 bases respectively, with 14 bases between them. CDR3: CASSLAAAGKAFF. The CDR3 DNA sequence: TGCGCCAGCAGCTTGGCCGCGGCAGGGAAGGCTTTCTTT.

This rearrangement joins TRBV30 to TRBJ2-3; no clear D gene. V dropped 0 bases and J dropped 10 bases, with 8 bases sitting between them. The CDR3 runs to 11 residues. CDR1 is GTSNPN, CDR2 SVGIG, per germline (reference sequence). The CDR3 DNA reads TGTGCCTGGAGTGTAAAACGGCCGCAGTATTTT. Translating gives CAWSVKRPQYF. Full variable domain (rest looked up from reference TRBV30 and TRBJ2-3): SQTIHQWPATLVQPVGSPLSLECTVEGTSNPNLYWYRQAAGRGLQLLFYSVGIGQISSEVPQNLSASRPQDRQFILSSKKLLLSDSGFYLCAWSVKRPQYFGPGTRLTVL.

V is TRBV6-5 and J is TRBJ1-5; possible D gene TRBD1, 5 bases. V was shortened by 10 bases and J by 0 bases, with 7 bases between the two germline ends. Germline CDR1 and CDR2: MNHEY and SVGAGI. CDR3 length: 12 residues. This chain's CDR3 is CATDSSNQPQHF. CDR3 DNA sequence: TGTGCCACCGACAGTAGCAATCAGCCCCAGCATTTT.

The CDR3 DNA is TGTGCCACCTCGCAAAGCGGGGGGGGCACAGATACGCAGTATTTT. This encodes CATSQSGGGTDTQYF. The chain is built from TRBV7-9 and TRBJ2-3, with TRBD2 identical over 10 bases. CDR1 and CDR2 (germline): SEHNR, FQNEAQ (reference sequence). Trimming took 10 bases from V and 1 from J; bases not matched to a gene: 8. This CDR3 has 15 amino acids.

The gene calls are TRBV7-2 and TRBJ2-1, with 7 nucleotides matching TRBD2. CDR1 is SGHTA, CDR2 FQGNSA, per germline. V lost 1 base to trimming and J lost 9 bases; unmatched junction nucleotides: 9. The CDR3 contains 15 residues. The CDR3 DNA reads as TGTGCCAGCAGCTTAGATAGCGGGCGGATGGGTGAGCAGTTCTTC. This encodes CASSLDSGRMGEQFF.

The chain has TRBV5-6 and TRBJ2-7; maybe TRBD2 (6 bases). Germline values: CDR1 SGHDT, CDR2 YYEEEE. The length of the CDR3 is 16 residues. The V end lost 4 bases, the J end lost 0 bases, and 17 bases lay between the germline ends. CDR3 sequence (DNA): TGTGCCAGCAGCCTTCGACTAGACCCTACCTCCTACGAGCAGTACTTC. Its protein is CASSLRLDPTSYEQYF.

This chain uses TRBV4-3 with TRBJ2-3, with D unresolved. The ends were cut back, 0 bases at V and 6 bases at J, with 7 bases in the middle. Germline CDR1 and CDR2: LGHNA and YSLEER. This CDR3 is built from 13 residues. CDR3 DNA: TGCGCCAGCAGCCAAGAATACGGTGATACGCAGTATTTT. Residues: CASSQEYGDTQYF.